Given below is one T cell receptor beta chain in context. The antigen is unknown. Clones were read by immunoSEQ multiplex PCR, and TCRdb kept only the in-frame ones, dropping some. The table lists about 95,000 clones, 85% of them singletons. The data were obtained in a study of cytomegalovirus exposure and HLA in healthy donors. Whole-study context: It was reported in a later analysis that the same platform had been used for the 120 or so validation repertoires as for the roughly 670 first-cohort repertoires. Study-wide results and caveats: It was reportedly the case that the classifier diagnosed cytomegalovirus status with high specificity and sensitivity. In the 120 validation repertoires, just under 95% of cluster scores exceeded 0, per a later analysis.

Germline CDR1 and CDR2: MNHNS and SASEGT. The CDR3 totals 15 residues. Germline trimming cut 0 bases from V and 4 bases from J; bases unmatched to any gene: 5. Sequenced input: PBMCs. The sequence was obtained from a man aged 18 to 30 in good health and CMV-seropositive. V gene TRBV6-1 combines with J gene TRBJ2-5, with 7 bases lining up with TRBD2. CDR3 coding DNA: TGTGCCAGCAGTGAAGCCAAGGGGAGGGCAGAGACCCAGTACTTC. Its translation is CASSEAKGRAETQYF.